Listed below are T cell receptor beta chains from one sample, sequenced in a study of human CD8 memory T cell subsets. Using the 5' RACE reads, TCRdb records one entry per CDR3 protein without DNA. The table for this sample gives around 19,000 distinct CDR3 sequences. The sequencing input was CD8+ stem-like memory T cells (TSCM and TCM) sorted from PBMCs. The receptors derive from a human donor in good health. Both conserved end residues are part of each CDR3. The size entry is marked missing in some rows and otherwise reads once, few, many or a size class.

CASRRSNEQYF	.	TRBV28	TRBJ2-7
CASSTYRSPNTEAFF	.	TRBV28	TRBJ1-1
CASSSLGALRVFAYEQYF	.	TRBV5-6	TRBJ2-7
CASSYSSGGYEQYF	.	TRBV5-1	TRBJ2-7
CATSRYGTGDGNTIYF	.	TRBV15	TRBJ1-3
CASSPRTGFMNTEAFF	.	TRBV7-9	TRBJ1-1
CASSRIGDGLKETQYF	.	TRBV5-6	TRBJ2-5
CSVQGIKGVSSYEQYF	.	TRBV29-1	TRBJ2-7
CASKRGRGTEAFF	.	TRBV19	TRBJ1-1
CASSSPDSGKYEQYF	.	TRBV7-9	TRBJ2-7
CSARETSTGMRKAGELFF	.	TRBV20-1	TRBJ2-2
CASSLFATGGPAFF	.	TRBV7-8	TRBJ1-1
CSAPRLAGGLRQFF	.	TRBV20-1	TRBJ2-1
CASSFWGDSEQYF	.	TRBV28	TRBJ2-7
CSAPGTGGDGYTF	.	TRBV29-1	TRBJ1-2
CASSYPDSYPRQPQHF	.	TRBV6-2/TRBV6-3	TRBJ1-5
CASSDGYSEKLFF	.	TRBV28	TRBJ1-4
CASSSNGRWANAYNSPLHF	.	TRBV21-1	TRBJ1-6
CASSIPWAGGDTGELFF	.	TRBV19	TRBJ2-2
CASSLDRGLGNTIYF	.	TRBV5-5	TRBJ1-3
CASSSMKGRTLQETQYF	.	TRBV28	TRBJ2-5
CASSSTSHRDREVTDIQYF	medium-sized	TRBV7-9	TRBJ2-4
CASSLRGGSYEQYF	.	TRBV12-3/TRBV12-4	TRBJ2-7
CSVSVGYEQYF	.	TRBV29-1	TRBJ2-7
CSARVPLETTIYF	.	TRBV29-1	TRBJ1-3
CASSELLYTEAFF	.	TRBV6-1	TRBJ1-1
CSARDVNSENEQFF	.	TRBV20-1	TRBJ2-1
CASSQAPPESAYNEQFF	.	TRBV4-1	TRBJ2-1
CASSPYTSRNTGELFF	.	TRBV4-3	TRBJ2-2